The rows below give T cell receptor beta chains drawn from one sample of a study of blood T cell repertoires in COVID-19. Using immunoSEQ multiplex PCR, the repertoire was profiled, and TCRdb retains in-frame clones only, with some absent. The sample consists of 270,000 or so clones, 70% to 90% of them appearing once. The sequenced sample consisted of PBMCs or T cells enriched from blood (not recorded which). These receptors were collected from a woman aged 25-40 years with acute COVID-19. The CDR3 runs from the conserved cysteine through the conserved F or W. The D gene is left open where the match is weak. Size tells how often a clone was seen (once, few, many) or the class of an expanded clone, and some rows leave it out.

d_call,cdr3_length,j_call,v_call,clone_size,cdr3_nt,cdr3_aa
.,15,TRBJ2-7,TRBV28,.,TGTGCCAGCAGTCCCCATAGCGGAAGCCCCTACGAGCAGTACTTC,CASSPHSGSPYEQYF
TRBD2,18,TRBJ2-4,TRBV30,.,TGTGCCTGGAGCGGGCAAACTAGCGGGAGGGTAGCCAAAAACATTCAGTACTTC,CAWSGQTSGRVAKNIQYF
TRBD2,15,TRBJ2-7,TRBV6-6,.,TGTGCCAGCAGTTACCGCGGGAGTAACTCCTACGAGCAGTACTTC,CASSYRGSNSYEQYF
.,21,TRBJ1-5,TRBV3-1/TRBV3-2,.,TGTGCCAGCAGACAATACCCAATACGAAAAAACGGGGTTGATAGCAATCAGCCCCAGCATTTT,CASRQYPIRKNGVDSNQPQHF
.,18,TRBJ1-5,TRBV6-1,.,TGTGCCAGCAGTGAACCCCGCAGGGAACGAGGTAGCAATCAGCCCCAGCATTTT,CASSEPRRERGSNQPQHF
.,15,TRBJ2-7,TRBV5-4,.,TGTGCCAGCAGCTTGGGTCAGGCAGCGGCCTACGAGCAGTACTTC,CASSLGQAAAYEQYF
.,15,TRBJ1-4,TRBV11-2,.,TGTGCCAGCAGCTTAAGTCCGGGACTCCCTGAAAAACTGTTTTTT,CASSLSPGLPEKLFF
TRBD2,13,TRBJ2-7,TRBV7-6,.,TGTGCCAGCAGCCCTAGCGGGGCTTACGAGCAGTACTTC,CASSPSGAYEQYF
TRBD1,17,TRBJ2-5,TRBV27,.,TGTGCCAGCAGTGCTATCTATGGGACAGGGCAGGGAGGGACCCAGTACTTC,CASSAIYGTGQGGTQYF
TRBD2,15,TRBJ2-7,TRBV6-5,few,TGTGCCAGCAGTTACTGGACTAGCGGGAGCTACGAGCAGTACTTC,CASSYWTSGSYEQYF
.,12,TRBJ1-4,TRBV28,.,TGTGCCAGCAGTTTATCGAGTGAAAAACTGTTTTTT,CASSLSSEKLFF
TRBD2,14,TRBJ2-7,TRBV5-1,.,TGCGCCAGCAGTTCGGGACTAGCGGGGATGGAGCAGTACTTC,CASSSGLAGMEQYF
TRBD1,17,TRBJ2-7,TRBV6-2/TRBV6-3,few,TGTGCCAGCAGCCCGACGGCAGGCAGGGGGCCCTCCTACGAGCAGTACTTC,CASSPTAGRGPSYEQYF
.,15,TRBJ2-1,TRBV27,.,TGTGCCAGCAGTTTACTTGGGACATACAACAATGAGCAGTTCTTC,CASSLLGTYNNEQFF
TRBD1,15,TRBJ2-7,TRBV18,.,TGTGCCAGCTCCCCTGGGGGACAGGGGGTTTACGAGCAGTACTTC,CASSPGGQGVYEQYF
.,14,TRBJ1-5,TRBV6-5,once,TGTGCCAGCAGTTACTCGATACAGGTTCAGCCCCAGCATTTT,CASSYSIQVQPQHF
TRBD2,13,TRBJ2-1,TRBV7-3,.,TGTGCCAGCAGCCCAGTAGCGGGGGCTGAGCAGTTCTTC,CASSPVAGAEQFF
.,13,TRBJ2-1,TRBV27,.,TGTGCCAGCAGTCCTGGTAGCTACAATGAGCAGTTCTTC,CASSPGSYNEQFF
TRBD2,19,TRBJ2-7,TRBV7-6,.,TGTGCCAGCAGCCCTACTGCCGGGACTAGCGTCTCTCCGACCTACGAGCAGTACTTC,CASSPTAGTSVSPTYEQYF
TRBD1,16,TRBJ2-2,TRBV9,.,TGTGCCAGCAGCCCAAACCACAGGGGAAACACCGGGGAGCTGTTTTTT,CASSPNHRGNTGELFF
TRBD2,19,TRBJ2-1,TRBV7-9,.,TGTGCCAGCAGCCGTATTCTCGGACTAGCGGGAGTAAGGGGCAATGAGCAGTTCTTC,CASSRILGLAGVRGNEQFF
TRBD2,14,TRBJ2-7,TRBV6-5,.,TGTGCCAGCACCGGACTAGCGGGAGACTACGAGCAGTACTTC,CASTGLAGDYEQYF
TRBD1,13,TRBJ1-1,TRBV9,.,TGTGCCGGTGGACAGGGGTCGAACACTGAAGCTTTCTTT,CAGGQGSNTEAFF
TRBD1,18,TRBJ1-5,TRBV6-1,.,TGTGCCAGCAGTGAAGGAAGTAGGACAGGGGTGTTCGGGCAGCCCCAGCATTTT,CASSEGSRTGVFGQPQHF
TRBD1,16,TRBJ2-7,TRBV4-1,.,TGCGCCAGCAGCGAACTCAAGGGGGCCCATTCCTACGAGCAGTACTTC,CASSELKGAHSYEQYF
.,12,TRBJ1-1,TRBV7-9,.,TGTGCCAGCGCCCAGGGGAACACTGAAGCTTTCTTT,CASAQGNTEAFF
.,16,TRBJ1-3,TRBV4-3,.,TGCGCCAGCAGCCAAGAGCGTGGTAGTTTTGGAAACACCATATATTTT,CASSQERGSFGNTIYF
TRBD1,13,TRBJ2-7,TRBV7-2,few,TGTGCCAGCAGCTTCGACAGGGGTCGCGAGCAGTACTTC,CASSFDRGREQYF
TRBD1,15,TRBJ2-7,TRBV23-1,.,TGCGCCAGCAGTCAATCCGACAGGGGGGGTCACGAGCAGTACTTC,CASSQSDRGGHEQYF
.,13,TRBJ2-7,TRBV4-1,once,TGCGCCAGCAGCCAAGCTTTCAGGTACGAGCAGTACTTC,CASSQAFRYEQYF
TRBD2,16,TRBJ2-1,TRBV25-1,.,TGTGCCAGCAGTGAATATGGGACTAGCGTTAACAATGAGCAGTTCTTC,CASSEYGTSVNNEQFF
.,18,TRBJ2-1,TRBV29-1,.,TGCAGCGTTGAAGATTTTTGGGGATATATGACTACCGACAATGAGCAGTTCTTC,CSVEDFWGYMTTDNEQFF
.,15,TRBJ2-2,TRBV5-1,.,TGCGCCAGCAATATTGTTGGGGGGTCCACCGGGGAGCTGTTTTTT,CASNIVGGSTGELFF
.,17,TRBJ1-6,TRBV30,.,TGTGCCTGGAGTCCGCAGGGGACGAGCTCCTATAATTCACCCCTCCACTTT,CAWSPQGTSSYNSPLHF
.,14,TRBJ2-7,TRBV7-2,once,TGTGCCAGCAACAAAACCCCTTCTAGGCGAGAGCAGTACTTC,CASNKTPSRREQYF
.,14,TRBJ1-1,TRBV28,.,TGTGCCAGCAGCCCCGATCAGAGAGGGACTGAAGCTTTCTTT,CASSPDQRGTEAFF
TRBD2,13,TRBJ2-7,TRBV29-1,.,TGCAGCGTCACCACTAGCGGAGCCTACGAGCAGTACTTC,CSVTTSGAYEQYF
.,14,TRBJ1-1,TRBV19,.,TGTGCCAGTAGTAGTGGAGGGAGTGAGACTGAAGCTTTCTTT,CASSSGGSETEAFF
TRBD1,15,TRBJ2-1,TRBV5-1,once,TGCGCCAGCAGCCTAAAGGACAGGGGGTTGGGTGAGCAGTTCTTC,CASSLKDRGLGEQFF
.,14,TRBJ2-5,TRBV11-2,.,TGTGCCAGCAGCTTACGCAGGGGCCAAGAGACCCAGTACTTC,CASSLRRGQETQYF